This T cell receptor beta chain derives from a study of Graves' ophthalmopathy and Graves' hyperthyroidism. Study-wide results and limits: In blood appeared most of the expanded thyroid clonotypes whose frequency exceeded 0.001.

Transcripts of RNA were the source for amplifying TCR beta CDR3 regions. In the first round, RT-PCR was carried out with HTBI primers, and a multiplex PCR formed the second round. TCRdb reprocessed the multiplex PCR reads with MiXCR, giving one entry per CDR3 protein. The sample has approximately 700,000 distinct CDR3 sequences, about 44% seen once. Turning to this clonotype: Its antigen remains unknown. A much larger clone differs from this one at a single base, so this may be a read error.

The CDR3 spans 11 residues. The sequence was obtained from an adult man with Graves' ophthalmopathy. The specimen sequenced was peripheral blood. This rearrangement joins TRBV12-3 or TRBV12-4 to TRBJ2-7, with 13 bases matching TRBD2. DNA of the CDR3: TGTGCCAGCGGCCGTGGACTAGCGGGGGAGTTC. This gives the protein CASGRGLAGEF.